A single sample gave rise to the 32 T cell receptor beta chains below, sequenced in a study of OX40 agonist ivuxolimab in advanced cancers. The table came from immunoSEQ multiplex PCR; TCRdb's copy has only in-frame clones and leaves some out. The sample has approximately 47,000 clones; about nine tenths are singletons. The starting material was CD4+ or CD8+ T cells sorted from blood, obtained in a trial of the OX40 agonist ivuxolimab. Receptors were obtained from an adult with an advanced solid tumor such as melanoma, head and neck, liver or kidney cancer.

V usage is TRBV7-2 and J usage is TRBJ2-7; the D is unclear. The V end lost 5 bases, the J end lost 0 bases, and 11 bases lay between the germline ends. From germline, CDR1 is SGHTA and CDR2 FQGNSA. The CDR3 extends over 14 amino acids. The CDR3 sequence is CASSPGWPSYEQYF. The CDR3 DNA sequence: TGTGCCAGCAGCCCAGGTTGGCCCTCCTACGAGCAGTACTTC. Combining the CDR3 with reference TRBV7-2 and TRBJ2-7 gives the whole variable domain GAGVSQSPSNKVTEKGKDVELRCDPISGHTALYWYRQSLGQGLEFLIYFQGNSAPDKSGLPSDRFSAERTGGSVSTLTIQRTQQEDSAVYLCASSPGWPSYEQYFGPGTRLTVT.

In DNA form, the CDR3 reads TGTGCCAGCAGTCTCCTAAAGGCGGTGACGAATGAAAAACTGTTTTTT. Its translation: CASSLLKAVTNEKLFF. The V gene is TRBV28, the J gene TRBJ1-4; D uncertain. The germline V gene has CDR1 MDHEN and CDR2 SYDVKM. V dropped 5 bases and J dropped 5 bases, with 18 bases sitting between them. This CDR3 has 16 residues. The whole variable domain, filled in from reference TRBV28 and TRBJ1-4, reads DVKVTQSSRYLVKRTGEKVFLECVQDMDHENMFWYRQDPGLGLRLIYFSYDVKMKEKGDIPEGYSVSREKKERFSLILESASTNQTSMYLCASSLLKAVTNEKLFFGSGTQLSVL.

This clone turned up a few times. The J gene is TRBJ1-5, the V gene TRBV14; unclear D gene. The CDR3 sequence is 14 residues long. Germline V gene lookup returns CDR1 SGHDN and CDR2 FVKESK. Trimming took off 2 bases at V and 2 bases at J, with 7 bases between the two ends. This CDR3 is CASSQFLGNQPQHF. The DNA of the CDR3 is TGTGCCAGCAGCCAATTTCTGGGCAATCAGCCCCAGCATTTT.

This chain links TRBV5-1 with TRBJ2-1; the D gene is possibly TRBD1 (5 bases). CDR1 is SGHRS and CDR2 is YFSETQ in the germline V gene. V was clipped by 0 bases and J by 4 bases, with 8 bases between them. This CDR3 spans 14 amino acids. The CDR3 DNA follows: TGCGCCAGCAGCTTGGGACAGCAATACAATGAGCAGTTCTTC. Protein product: CASSLGQQYNEQFF.

CDR3 sequence: CASSITGILGNQPQHF. CDR3 nucleotides: TGTGCCAGCAGCATTACAGGGATATTAGGCAATCAGCCCCAGCATTTT. This rearrangement joins TRBV7-9 to TRBJ1-5; D might be TRBD1 (6 bases). Trimming shortened V by 5 bases and J by 2 bases, and 16 bases separated the two germline ends. Germline V lookup: CDR1 SEHNR, CDR2 FQNEAQ (reference sequence). CDR3 length: 16 residues.

The rearrangement uses TRBV5-8 and TRBJ1-4; D is unresolved. This CDR3 region has 15 residues. Germline V gene data show CDR1 as SGHTS and CDR2 as YDEGEE. V dropped 0 bases and J dropped 8 bases, with 14 bases sitting between them. Written as DNA, the CDR3 is TGTGCCAGCAGCTTGGCGTATAGCGGGAGGGAAAAACTGTTTTTT. Translation: CASSLAYSGREKLFF.

For the CDR3, the DNA is TGTGCCAGCAAGACTAGCGGGCCTTTCTACGAGCAGTACTTC. This encodes CASKTSGPFYEQYF. This chain uses TRBV6-5 with TRBJ2-7; TRBD2 matches at 10 bases. This CDR3 is built from 14 residues. Looked up from germline, CDR1 is MNHEY and CDR2 is SVGAGI. Trimming cost V 7 bases and J 3 bases; bases outside gene matches: 6.

In this sample, this clone turned up once. The gene calls are TRBV7-2 and TRBJ2-3, with D unresolved. From germline, CDR1 is SGHTA and CDR2 FQGNSA. This CDR3 comprises 13 residues. The V end lost 7 bases, the J end lost 2 bases, and 10 bases lay between the germline ends. CDR3 coding DNA: TGTGCCAGCATGGATGGGAACACAGATACGCAGTATTTT. This codes for CASMDGNTDTQYF.

J is TRBJ1-1 and V is TRBV28; D unresolved. Germline V gene sequence: CDR1 MDHEN, CDR2 SYDVKM. V was trimmed by 2 bases and J by 3 bases, leaving 7 bases between them. This CDR3 comprises 13 residues. DNA for the CDR3: TGTGCCAGCAGTTTACCTAGCTACACTGAAGCTTTCTTT. Translated: CASSLPSYTEAFF.

CDR3 sequence reads: CATSRDQAAGLDLGNQPQHF. In DNA, the CDR3 is TGTGCCACCAGCAGAGATCAAGCGGCAGGGCTAGATTTGGGCAATCAGCCCCAGCATTTT. The chain recombines TRBV15 with TRBJ1-5; D possibly corresponds to TRBD1 (5 bases). The CDR3 consists of 20 residues. Germline V lookup: CDR1 LNHNV, CDR2 YYDKDF (reference sequence). V lost 0 bases and J 2 bases, leaving 23 bases between the germline ends.

The chain links TRBV18 to TRBJ2-1; TRBD1 aligns across 9 bases. CDR3 length: 18 residues. The ends lost 2 bases at V and 2 bases at J; junction bases unmatched: 10. Germline V gives CDR1 KGHSH, CDR2 LQKENI. CDR3 sequence: CASSPSTGGTSTYNEQFF. CDR3 DNA sequence: TGTGCCAGCTCACCATCGACAGGGGGAACCAGCACCTACAATGAGCAGTTCTTC.

The chain employs TRBV28 and TRBJ2-5; D call uncertain. Trimming took 6 bases from V and 5 from J, leaving 16 bases between them. Per germline, CDR1 MDHEN and CDR2 SYDVKM. The length of the CDR3 is 14 residues. The CDR3 DNA sequence: TGTGCCAGCAGCCCGAGGCTAGACGGTGAGACCCAGTACTTC. Its translation: CASSPRLDGETQYF.

CDR3 sequence: CASSVAGRGLGNTIYF. DNA for the CDR3: TGTGCCAGCAGCGTAGCTGGGAGGGGGCTTGGAAACACCATATATTTT. This sequence joins TRBV9 and TRBJ1-3, with TRBD1 identical over 7 bases. The junction had 6 bases not matched to a gene; V was cut back by 0 bases and J by 3 bases. This CDR3 comprises 16 residues. Germline CDR1 and CDR2: SGDLS and YYNGEE.

This sequence joins TRBV2 and TRBJ2-5, with a weak D call TRBD1 (8 bases). Deletions cut 8 bases from V and 6 bases from J, with 19 bases between. CDR1 and CDR2 (germline): SNHLY, FYNNEI. This CDR3 region has 14 residues. Here the CDR3 reads CASAAVQGGQTQYF. In DNA, the CDR3 is TGTGCCAGCGCGGCTGTACAGGGGGGGCAGACCCAGTACTTC.

The chain employs TRBV9 and TRBJ2-7, with D possibly TRBD2 on 5 matching bases. Germline V gene lookup returns CDR1 SGDLS and CDR2 YYNGEE. This CDR3 is built from 14 residues. V lost 2 bases, J lost 0 bases, and 9 bases lay in between. The CDR3 DNA sequence: TGTGCCAGCAGCGTCGGAGCGGTCTCCTACGAGCAGTACTTC. It encodes CASSVGAVSYEQYF.

This sequence joins TRBV11-2 and TRBJ2-7; D is perhaps TRBD2 (6 bases). Germline CDR1 reads SGHAT; CDR2 reads FQNNGV. There are 14 residues in the CDR3. The germline V and J ends were trimmed by 6 bases and 5 bases, with 17 bases remaining between them. CDR3 amino acids: CASRAPGGNDEQYF. CDR3 bases: TGTGCCAGCAGAGCTCCGGGCGGGAACGACGAGCAGTACTTC.

The rearrangement links TRBV18 to TRBJ2-2, with 11 nucleotides matching TRBD2. Trimming took 2 bases from V and 2 from J; bases not matched to a gene: 4. The CDR3 runs 17 residues. CDR1 and CDR2 from the germline V gene are KGHSH and LQKENI. CDR3 residues: CASSPRGLAVNTGELFF. Written as DNA, the CDR3 is TGTGCCAGCTCACCAAGGGGACTAGCGGTAAACACCGGGGAGCTGTTTTTT. The whole variable domain, remainder taken from reference TRBV18 and TRBJ2-2, is NAGVMQNPRHLVRRRGQEARLRCSPMKGHSHVYWYRQLPEEGLKFMVYLQKENIIDESGMPKERFSAEFPKEGPSILRIQQVVRGDSAAYFCASSPRGLAVNTGELFFGEGSRLTVL.

This chain links TRBV19 with TRBJ2-5; 8 bases are shared with TRBD1. CDR3 length: 13 residues. CDR1 is LNHDA, CDR2 SQIVND, per germline (reference sequence). Unmatched junction bases numbered 3, after V lost 5 bases and J lost 4 bases. DNA of the CDR3: TGTGCCAGTAGTGACAGGGGACGAGAGACCCAGTACTTC. Its protein is CASSDRGRETQYF.

This chain links TRBV6-5 with TRBJ1-5; TRBD1 might be the D (5 bases). The CDR3 is 14 residues long. V shed 2 bases and J shed 3 bases, with 8 bases lying between them. Germline-derived CDR1 and CDR2 are MNHEY and SVGAGI. CDR3 bases: TGTGCCAGCAGTTACGGGGGGTTCAATCAGCCCCAGCATTTT. Protein product: CASSYGGFNQPQHF.

The chain combines TRBV6-1 with TRBJ2-7, with D unclear. The CDR3 has 14 amino acids. CDR1 and CDR2 from the germline V gene are MNHNS and SASEGT. Trimming stripped 4 bases from V and 4 bases from J, with 14 bases between. This CDR3 is CASSGISLPYEQYF. CDR3 bases: TGTGCCAGCAGTGGAATATCCCTCCCGTACGAGCAGTACTTC.

V and J are TRBV9 and TRBJ2-1, with TRBD2 matching 9 bases. V lost 4 bases and J lost 4; bases outside the gene matches: 9. This CDR3 has 16 amino acids. Germline CDR1 reads SGDLS; CDR2 reads YYNGEE. CDR3 coding DNA: TGTGCCAGCAGCCTCATGGCTAGCGGGGTATACAATGAGCAGTTCTTC. Its protein product is CASSLMASGVYNEQFF.

The rearrangement joins TRBV2 to TRBJ2-3; TRBD2 matches 13 bases. CDR1 and CDR2 from the germline V gene are SNHLY and FYNNEI. V shed 0 bases and J 1 base; nucleotides not matched to a gene: 10. The CDR3 loop spans 20 amino acids. The CDR3 loop reads CASSEALQELAGGGTDTQYF. In nucleotides, the CDR3 is TGTGCCAGCAGTGAAGCGCTTCAGGAACTAGCGGGAGGGGGCACAGATACGCAGTATTTT.

The J gene is TRBJ1-3, the V gene TRBV30; D unclear. Trimming took 0 bases from V and 1 from J, leaving 7 bases between them. Germline values: CDR1 GTSNPN, CDR2 SVGIG (reference sequence). This CDR3 has 14 residues. The CDR3, as DNA: TGTGCCTGGAGTGTAGGGTGGTCTGGAAACACCATATATTTT. Its translation: CAWSVGWSGNTIYF.

The V call is TRBV12-5, the J call TRBJ2-3, with D hard to call. CDR1 and CDR2 (germline): LGHNT, FRNRAP. The CDR3 spans 13 residues. Trimming took off 6 bases at V and 4 bases at J, with 11 bases between the two ends. CDR3 protein: CASGSAGADTQYF. The CDR3 nucleotides read TGTGCTAGTGGCTCAGCTGGGGCAGATACGCAGTATTTT.

CDR3 loop: CASSTTGTPGNTIYF. For the CDR3, the DNA is TGTGCCAGCAGCACTACCGGGACCCCTGGAAACACCATATATTTT. This rearrangement joins TRBV9 to TRBJ1-3; a weak D match, TRBD1 (5 bases). V lost 4 bases, J lost 2 bases, and 13 bases lay in between. The germline CDR1 and CDR2 sequences are SGDLS and YYNGEE. The CDR3 length is 15 residues.

This chain links TRBV6-1 with TRBJ2-2; no definite D call. The V end was cut by 5 bases, the J end by 0 bases, with 10 bases between. The CDR3 covers 15 residues. Germline values: CDR1 MNHNS, CDR2 SASEGT. The CDR3, as DNA: TGTGCCAGCAGTTTACATAATTCGAACACCGGGGAGCTGTTTTTT. This encodes CASSLHNSNTGELFF.

This clone has only one observation. The CDR3 DNA reads as TGTGCCAGCAGCTTAGACTATAATTCACCCCTCCACTTT. It encodes CASSLDYNSPLHF. The rearrangement links TRBV7-6 to TRBJ1-6; D ambiguous. Germline lookup yields CDR1 SGHVS and CDR2 FNYEAQ. The CDR3 consists of 13 residues. The V and J ends lost 1 base and 3 bases respectively, with 1 base between them.

The V gene is TRBV10-1, the J gene TRBJ1-1, with D possibly being TRBD1 (5 bases). Trimming removed 1 base from V and 1 base from J, with 7 bases in between. Per germline, CDR1 WNHNN and CDR2 SYGVQD (reference sequence). The CDR3 spans 14 residues. For the CDR3, the DNA is TGCGCCAGCAGTGAGTACAGGAGGAACACTGAAGCTTTCTTT. Translated, it gives CASSEYRRNTEAFF.

This chain joins TRBV30 and TRBJ2-7; D remains ambiguous. The CDR3 totals 12 residues. V gave up 2 bases and J gave up 0 bases, with 5 bases separating them. The V gene's germline CDR1 is GTSNPN and CDR2 SVGIG (reference sequence). CDR3 region: CAWSSHSYEQYF. CDR3 DNA sequence: TGTGCCTGGAGTAGTCACTCCTACGAGCAGTACTTC.

This chain connects TRBV2 to TRBJ2-7; 9 positions agree with TRBD1. The CDR3 has 14 amino acids. Looked up from germline, CDR1 is SNHLY and CDR2 is FYNNEI. The V and J ends lost 7 bases and 6 bases, in that order; junction bases with no gene match: 10. The CDR3 spells CASKFWDRAGEQYF. CDR3 nucleotides: TGTGCCAGCAAATTTTGGGACAGGGCGGGCGAGCAGTACTTC.

The count of this clone is one. The chain joins TRBV9 to TRBJ2-7; D is undetermined. Trimming pared 0 bases from V and 4 bases from J, leaving 14 bases between. Looked up from germline, CDR1 is SGDLS and CDR2 is YYNGEE. CDR3 length: 15 amino acids. This chain's CDR3 is CASSVAGQVGYEQYF. CDR3 bases: TGTGCCAGCAGCGTAGCCGGGCAGGTTGGGTACGAGCAGTACTTC.

The rearrangement joins TRBV18 to TRBJ2-4; D gene uncertain. V lost 3 bases to trimming and J lost 3 bases, with 9 bases between them. Germline lookup yields CDR1 KGHSH and CDR2 LQKENI. This CDR3 comprises 14 residues. The CDR3 sequence is CASSPGLDKNIQYF. The CDR3 DNA follows: TGTGCCAGCTCACCGGGGTTAGACAAAAACATTCAGTACTTC.